What follows are 3 T cell receptor beta chains derived from one specimen sequenced in a study of blood T cell repertoires in COVID-19. Only in-frame clones appear in the TCRdb table, and some are missing; sequencing was by immunoSEQ multiplex PCR. The data show 200,000 to 250,000 clones, with about nine tenths seen just once and less than 3.5% held by the top ten. The source material was peripheral blood. Receptors originate from a man aged 25-45 years with COVID-19, enrolled during active disease.

This clone appeared once. V usage is TRBV3-1 (or the pseudogene TRBV3-2) and J usage is TRBJ1-2; D is perhaps TRBD1 (5 bases). V shed 3 bases and J shed 4 bases, with 15 bases lying between them. The CDR3 is made up of 15 amino acids. Germline CDR1 LGHDT, CDR2 YNNKEL (reference sequence). CDR3 coding DNA: TGTGCCAGCAGCCAGCTAGAGGAGGGGAGCTATGGCTACACCTTC. Its protein is CASSQLEEGSYGYTF.

The chain combines TRBV6-5 with TRBJ1-2; perhaps TRBD1 as D (6 bases). Germline V CDR1 and CDR2: MNHEY, SVGAGI. V was cut by 5 bases and J by 4 bases, with 17 bases left in between. This CDR3 contains 15 residues. The CDR3 DNA sequence: TGTGCCAGCAGTCCCTCCCAGGGGCGCACCTATGGCTACACCTTC. Its protein is CASSPSQGRTYGYTF.

This chain connects TRBV7-2 to TRBJ2-7, with TRBD1 matching 7 bases. CDR1 is SGHTA, CDR2 FQGNSA, per germline. With V trimmed by 4 bases and J by 6 bases, 12 bases remained unmatched. This CDR3 spans 15 amino acids. Here the CDR3 reads CASSSTGPLLSEQYF. In nucleotides, the CDR3 is TGTGCCAGCAGCTCGACAGGGCCACTCCTGTCCGAGCAGTACTTC.